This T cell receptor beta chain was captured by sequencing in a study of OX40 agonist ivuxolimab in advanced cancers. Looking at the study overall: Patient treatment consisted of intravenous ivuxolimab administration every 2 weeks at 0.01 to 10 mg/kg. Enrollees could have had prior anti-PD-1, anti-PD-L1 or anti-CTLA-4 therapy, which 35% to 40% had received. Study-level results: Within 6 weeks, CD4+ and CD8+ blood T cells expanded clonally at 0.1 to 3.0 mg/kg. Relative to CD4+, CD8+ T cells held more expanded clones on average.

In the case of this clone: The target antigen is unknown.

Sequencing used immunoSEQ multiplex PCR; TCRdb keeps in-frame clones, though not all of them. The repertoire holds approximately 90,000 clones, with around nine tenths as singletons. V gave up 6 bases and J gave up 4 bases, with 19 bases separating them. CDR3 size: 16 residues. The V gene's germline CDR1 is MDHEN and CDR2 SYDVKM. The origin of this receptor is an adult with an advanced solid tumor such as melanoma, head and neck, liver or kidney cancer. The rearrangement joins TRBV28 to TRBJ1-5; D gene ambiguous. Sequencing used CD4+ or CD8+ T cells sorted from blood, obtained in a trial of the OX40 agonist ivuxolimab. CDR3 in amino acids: CASRPTLLVKNQPQHF. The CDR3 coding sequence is TGTGCCAGCAGACCCACCCTTCTGGTCAAAAATCAGCCCCAGCATTTT.